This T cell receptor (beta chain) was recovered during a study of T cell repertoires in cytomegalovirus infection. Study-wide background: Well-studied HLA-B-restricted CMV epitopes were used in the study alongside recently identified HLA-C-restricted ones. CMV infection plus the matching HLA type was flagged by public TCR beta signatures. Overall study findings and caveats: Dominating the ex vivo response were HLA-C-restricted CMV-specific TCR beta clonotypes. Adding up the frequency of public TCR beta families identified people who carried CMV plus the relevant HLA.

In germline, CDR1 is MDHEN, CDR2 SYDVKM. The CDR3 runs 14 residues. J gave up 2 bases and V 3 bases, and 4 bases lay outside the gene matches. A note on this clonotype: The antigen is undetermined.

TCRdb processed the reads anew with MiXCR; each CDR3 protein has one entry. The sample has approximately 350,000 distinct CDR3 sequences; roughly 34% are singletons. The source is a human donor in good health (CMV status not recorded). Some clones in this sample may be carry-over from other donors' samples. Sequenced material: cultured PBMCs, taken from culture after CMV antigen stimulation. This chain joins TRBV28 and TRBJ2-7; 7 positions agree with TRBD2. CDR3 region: CASSFRGVAYEQYF. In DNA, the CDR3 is TGTGCCAGCAGTTTTCGGGGGGTTGCCTACGAGCAGTACTTC. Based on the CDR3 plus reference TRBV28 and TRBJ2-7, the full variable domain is DVKVTQSSRYLVKRTGEKVFLECVQDMDHENMFWYRQDPGLGLRLIYFSYDVKMKEKGDIPEGYSVSREKKERFSLILESASTNQTSMYLCASSFRGVAYEQYFGPGTRLTVT.